This is a list of T cell receptor beta chains from one sample in a study of cytomegalovirus exposure and HLA in healthy donors. The repertoire was sequenced with immunoSEQ multiplex PCR; TCRdb's copy has only in-frame clones and lacks some. The sample lists about 140,000 clones, 65% to 70% occurring once. The sample consisted of PBMCs. The source is a man aged 25 to 40 in good health and CMV-seropositive. CDR3s include the opening cysteine and the closing phenylalanine or tryptophan. Each record gives: D gene, V gene, clone size, J gene, CDR3 protein, CDR3 DNA. A D gene is named only where the DNA matches it firmly. Rows give clone size only sometimes, using once, few, many, or a class for an expanded clone.

TRBD1	TRBV19	.	TRBJ1-2	CASRTPGRGTGSSNYGYTF	TGTGCCAGTAGAACGCCCGGCAGGGGGACAGGGTCGTCCAACTATGGCTACACCTTC
.	TRBV11-2	.	TRBJ2-1	CASSLDTPPVEQFF	TGTGCCAGCAGCTTAGACACTCCTCCGGTGGAGCAGTTCTTC
TRBD2	TRBV5-6	.	TRBJ2-5	CASSGEGGQDKETQYF	TGTGCCAGCAGCGGGGAGGGTGGCCAGGATAAAGAGACCCAGTACTTC
TRBD1	TRBV5-8	.	TRBJ2-3	CASSLGQGRTDTQYF	TGTGCCAGCAGCTTGGGACAGGGTAGGACAGATACGCAGTATTTT
.	TRBV2	few	TRBJ1-5	CASSGQISNQPQHF	TGTGCCAGCAGTGGACAGATTAGCAATCAGCCCCAGCATTTT
.	TRBV5-4	.	TRBJ2-1	CASSPRDFYNEQFF	TGTGCCAGCAGCCCACGGGACTTTTACAATGAGCAGTTCTTC
.	TRBV2	once	TRBJ2-7	CASQVTKSYEQYF	TGTGCCAGCCAGGTCACCAAATCCTACGAGCAGTACTTC
.	TRBV6-1	.	TRBJ1-5	CASSPGTSNQPQHF	TGTGCCAGCAGTCCCGGGACAAGCAATCAGCCCCAGCATTTT
.	TRBV9	.	TRBJ2-2	CASSVATRGSTGELFF	TGTGCCAGCAGCGTAGCGACAAGGGGTTCGACCGGGGAGCTGTTTTTT
TRBD1	TRBV27	.	TRBJ1-1	CASSVDRGYTEAFF	TGTGCCAGCAGTGTCGACAGGGGGTACACTGAAGCTTTCTTT
TRBD2	TRBV28	.	TRBJ2-5	CASSSSGGETQYF	TGTGCCAGCAGTTCTAGCGGGGGCGAGACCCAGTACTTC
TRBD2	TRBV7-6	once	TRBJ2-7	CASSPGTSAGQQYF	TGTGCCAGCAGCCCCGGGACTAGCGCAGGCCAGCAGTACTTC
.	TRBV5-1	.	TRBJ1-5	CASSLSGGGNQPQHF	TGCGCCAGCAGCTTATCGGGAGGCGGCAATCAGCCCCAGCATTTT
TRBD1	TRBV9	.	TRBJ1-4	CASSGGTGGFEKLFF	TGTGCCAGCAGCGGGGGGACAGGGGGCTTTGAAAAACTGTTTTTT
.	TRBV6-5	.	TRBJ1-1	CASSYSQGKGAFF	TGTGCCAGCAGTTACTCTCAGGGCAAAGGAGCTTTCTTT
TRBD2	TRBV19	.	TRBJ2-7	CASSNWGLAGEEQYF	TGTGCCAGCAGTAATTGGGGACTAGCGGGAGAAGAGCAGTACTTC
.	TRBV10-2	.	TRBJ2-7	CASSDPGTSYEQYF	TGCGCCAGCAGTGATCCAGGGACTTCCTACGAGCAGTACTTC
.	TRBV7-7	.	TRBJ2-2	CASSSSPNTGELFF	TGTGCCAGCAGCTCGTCCCCGAACACCGGGGAGCTGTTTTTT
TRBD1	TRBV5-1	.	TRBJ1-4	CASSRRQGDEKLFF	TGCGCCAGCAGCCGCAGACAGGGTGATGAAAAACTGTTTTTT
TRBD1	TRBV13	few	TRBJ2-2	CASKRGRLTGELFF	TGTGCCAGCAAAAGGGGGCGCCTCACCGGGGAGCTGTTTTTT
TRBD1	TRBV6-5	.	TRBJ2-5	CASSFLGQGKETQYF	TGTGCCAGCAGTTTCCTGGGACAGGGCAAAGAGACCCAGTACTTC
.	TRBV7-9	.	TRBJ2-3	CASSLTPVSSTDTQYF	TGTGCCAGCAGCCTCACGCCAGTCTCTAGCACAGATACGCAGTATTTT
TRBD1	TRBV28	.	TRBJ2-3	CASSFPGQGDTQYF	TGTGCCAGCAGTTTTCCAGGACAGGGAGATACGCAGTATTTT
TRBD1	TRBV5-1	.	TRBJ2-4	CASSATGQKNIQYF	TGCGCCAGCAGCGCCACGGGACAGAAAAACATTCAGTACTTC
.	TRBV10-1	.	TRBJ1-1	CASSEGRLNTEAFF	TGCGCCAGCAGTGAGGGCAGGTTGAACACTGAAGCTTTCTTT
.	TRBV5-6	once	TRBJ1-2	CASSFSGNYGYTF	TGTGCCAGCAGCTTTTCGGGGAACTATGGCTACACCTTC
TRBD1	TRBV9	.	TRBJ2-3	CASETGGSDTQYF	TGTGCCAGCGAGACAGGGGGCTCAGATACGCAGTATTTT
.	TRBV5-1	.	TRBJ2-3	CASSLQGLLDTQYF	TGCGCCAGCAGCTTGCAGGGTTTGTTGGATACGCAGTATTTT
.	TRBV5-6	few	TRBJ1-4	CASSIIQRAAEKLFF	TGTGCCAGCAGCATCATACAGCGGGCTGCTGAAAAACTGTTTTTT
.	TRBV4-1	.	TRBJ1-1	CASSQGQERNTEAFF	TGCGCCAGCAGCCAAGGACAGGAAAGGAACACTGAAGCTTTCTTT
TRBD2	TRBV4-1	.	TRBJ2-1	CASSRGEGYNEQFF	TGCGCCAGCAGCCGGGGGGAGGGGTACAATGAGCAGTTCTTC
.	TRBV9	.	TRBJ2-2	CASSSPPAGIDTGELFF	TGTGCCAGCAGCTCACCGCCGGCAGGGATAGACACCGGGGAGCTGTTTTTT
TRBD2	TRBV30	.	TRBJ2-3	CAWSPPSTSGARDTQYF	TGTGCCTGGAGTCCCCCCTCAACTAGCGGGGCCCGAGATACGCAGTATTTT
.	TRBV30	.	TRBJ1-1	CAWSRGRDTEAFF	TGTGCCTGGAGTAGGGGAAGGGACACTGAAGCTTTCTTT
TRBD1	TRBV19	.	TRBJ1-1	CASKGQGTEAFF	TGTGCCAGCAAGGGACAGGGGACTGAAGCTTTCTTT
.	TRBV19	.	TRBJ1-2	CASAGGASANYGYTF	TGTGCCAGTGCGGGGGGGGCATCCGCTAACTATGGCTACACCTTC
.	TRBV4-1	.	TRBJ1-3	CASSHPTADSGNTIYF	TGCGCCAGCAGCCACCCGACAGCTGACTCTGGAAACACCATATATTTT
TRBD1	TRBV5-1	.	TRBJ1-4	CASSLGGQGGEKLFF	TGCGCCAGCAGCTTGGGTGGACAGGGAGGCGAAAAACTGTTTTTT
.	TRBV5-6	few	TRBJ2-7	CASSLRRNYEQYF	TGTGCCAGCAGCTTGAGGAGAAACTACGAGCAGTACTTC
TRBD2	TRBV5-8	.	TRBJ2-7	CASSLGRPGLGTYEQYF	TGTGCCAGCAGCTTGGGCCGACCGGGACTAGGCACCTACGAGCAGTACTTC
TRBD1	TRBV19	.	TRBJ1-1	CASSIRGQGREAFF	TGTGCCAGTAGTATAAGGGGACAGGGGAGGGAGGCTTTCTTT
.	TRBV28	once	TRBJ1-1	CASKGGNTEAFF	TGTGCCAGCAAAGGGGGGAACACTGAAGCTTTCTTT
.	TRBV5-4	few	TRBJ2-1	CASQNTISNEQFF	TGTGCCAGCCAAAACACTATATCCAATGAGCAGTTCTTC
.	TRBV28	.	TRBJ1-2	CASRSAYGYTF	TGTGCCAGCAGGAGCGCTTATGGCTACACCTTC